This T cell receptor beta chain was captured by sequencing in a study of blood T cell repertoires in COVID-19. Generated by immunoSEQ multiplex PCR, the TCRdb table keeps only in-frame clones and is missing some. The sample lists 330,000 or so clones; about 92% were seen once. V was shortened by 3 bases and J by 7 bases, with 12 bases between the two germline ends. This CDR3 is built from 14 residues. Germline loops: CDR1 LGHDT, CDR2 YNNKEL (reference sequence). The chain combines TRBV3-1 (or the pseudogene TRBV3-2) with TRBJ1-4; D is possibly TRBD1 (5 bases). The TCR sequence derives from a woman in her fifties or sixties with COVID-19, enrolled during active disease. Sequencing used peripheral blood. The CDR3 region is CASSHRVLGEKLFF. CDR3 DNA sequence: TGTGCCAGCAGCCACAGGGTTCTTGGTGAAAAACTGTTTTTT.